This T cell receptor (beta chain) appears in the sequencing data of a study of vaccination and CD4 T cells after COVID-19. About the study: Post-vaccination samples were procured at a median of around 78 days following dose two (range 14 to 241). From HCoV-229E, HCoV-OC43, HCoV-NL63 and SARS-CoV-2, overlapping spike peptides were used to stimulate the cells.

As for this clonotype: The antigen is not known.

Treatment denoted: roughly 10-day PBMC culture with coronavirus spike peptide pools or control peptides (ViraFEST assay). This CDR3 has 14 amino acids. Germline loops: CDR1 SNHLY, CDR2 FYNNEI. With 3 bases removed from V and 1 base from J, the gap between germline ends came to 7 bases. Cultured CD4+ T cell DNA underwent sequencing with the Oncomine TCR Beta short-read assay. Each CDR3 protein gets one entry after TCRdb re-called the PCR reads with MiXCR. The repertoire consists of roughly 5,300 distinct CDR3 sequences, with around 50% occurring once and the leading ten covering about a third. The chain employs TRBV2 and TRBJ2-4; D might be TRBD2 (5 bases). The TCR sequence derives from a human donor who had recovered from COVID-19. The sample comprised CD4+ T cells from blood, cultured in vitro. CDR3 in amino acids: CASSEGVAKNIQYF. For the CDR3, the DNA is TGTGCCAGCAGTGAGGGAGTGGCCAAAAACATTCAGTACTTC.